This TCR beta chain was recovered during a study of blood T cell repertoires in COVID-19. CDR3 length equals 15 residues. The V gene lost 9 bases and the J gene lost 2 bases, with 20 bases spanning the gap. Germline CDR1 SNHLY, CDR2 FYNNEI. TCRdb's copy holds only in-frame clones and misses some; the assay was immunoSEQ multiplex PCR. The repertoire includes tens of thousands of clones, roughly 86% of them detected once, and 7% to 8% sits in the top ten. The TCR sequence derives from a human donor with acute or convalescent COVID-19. The donor label of this sample is uncertain. The V gene is TRBV2, the J gene TRBJ2-7; tentatively, D is TRBD2 (5 bases). Sequencing used peripheral blood. The CDR3 region has the DNA TGTGCCAGTTTCCGCGGGCCAGAAGCCACCTACGAGCAGTACTTC. Amino acids: CASFRGPEATYEQYF.